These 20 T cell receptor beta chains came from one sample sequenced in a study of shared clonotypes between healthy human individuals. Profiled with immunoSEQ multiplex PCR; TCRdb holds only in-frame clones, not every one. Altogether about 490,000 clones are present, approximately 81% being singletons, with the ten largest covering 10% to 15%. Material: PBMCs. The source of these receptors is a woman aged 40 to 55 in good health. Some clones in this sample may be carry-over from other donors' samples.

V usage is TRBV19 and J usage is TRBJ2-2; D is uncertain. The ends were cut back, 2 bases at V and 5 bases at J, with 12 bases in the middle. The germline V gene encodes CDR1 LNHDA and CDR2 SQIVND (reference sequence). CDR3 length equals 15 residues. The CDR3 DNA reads TGTGCCAGTAGTATAAGGGATGTTGGAACCGGGGAGCTGTTTTTT. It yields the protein CASSIRDVGTGELFF.

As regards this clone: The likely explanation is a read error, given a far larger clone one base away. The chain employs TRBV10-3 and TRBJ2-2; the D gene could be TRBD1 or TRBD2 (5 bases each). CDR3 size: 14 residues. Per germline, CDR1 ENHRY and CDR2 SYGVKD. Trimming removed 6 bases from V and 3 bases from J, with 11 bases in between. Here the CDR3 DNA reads TGTGCCATCAGGTCAGGGACGGACACCGGGGAGCTGTTTTTT. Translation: CAIRSGTDTGELFF.

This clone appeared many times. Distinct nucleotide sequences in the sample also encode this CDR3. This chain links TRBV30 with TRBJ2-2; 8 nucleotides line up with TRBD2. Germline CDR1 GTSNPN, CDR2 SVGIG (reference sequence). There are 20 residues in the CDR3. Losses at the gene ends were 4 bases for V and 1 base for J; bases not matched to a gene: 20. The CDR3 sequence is CAWTMRGKLAEPLNTGELFF. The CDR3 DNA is TGTGCCTGGACCATGCGGGGGAAACTAGCGGAGCCGCTGAACACCGGGGAGCTGTTTTTT. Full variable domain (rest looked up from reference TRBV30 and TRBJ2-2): SQTIHQWPATLVQPVGSPLSLECTVEGTSNPNLYWYRQAAGRGLQLLFYSVGIGQISSEVPQNLSASRPQDRQFILSSKKLLLSDSGFYLCAWTMRGKLAEPLNTGELFFGEGSRLTVL.

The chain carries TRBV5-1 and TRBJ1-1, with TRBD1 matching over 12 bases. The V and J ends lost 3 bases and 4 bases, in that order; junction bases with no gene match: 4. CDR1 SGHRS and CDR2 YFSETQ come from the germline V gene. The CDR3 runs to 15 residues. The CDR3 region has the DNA TGCGCCAGCAGCTGGGGGACAGGGGGCTTCACTGAAGCTTTCTTT. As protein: CASSWGTGGFTEAFF. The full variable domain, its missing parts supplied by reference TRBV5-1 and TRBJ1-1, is KAGVTQTPRYLIKTRGQQVTLSCSPISGHRSVSWYQQTPGQGLQFLFEYFSETQRNKGNFPGRFSGRQFSNSRSEMNVSTLELGDSALYLCASSWGTGGFTEAFFGQGTRLTVV.

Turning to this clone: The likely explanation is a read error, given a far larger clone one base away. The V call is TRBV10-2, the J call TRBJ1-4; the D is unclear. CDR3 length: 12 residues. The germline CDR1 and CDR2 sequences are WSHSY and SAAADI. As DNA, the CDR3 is TGCGTCAGCAGTGAGTCGAAAGAAAAACTGTTTTTT. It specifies CVSSESKEKLFF.

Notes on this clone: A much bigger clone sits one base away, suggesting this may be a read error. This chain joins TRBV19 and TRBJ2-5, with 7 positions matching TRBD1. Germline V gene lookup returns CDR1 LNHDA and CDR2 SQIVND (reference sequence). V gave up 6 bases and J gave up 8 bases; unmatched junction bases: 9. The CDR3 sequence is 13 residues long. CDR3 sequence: CASSSTGADTQYF. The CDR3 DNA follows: TGTGCCAGTAGCTCAACAGGGGCAGATACCCAGTACTTC.

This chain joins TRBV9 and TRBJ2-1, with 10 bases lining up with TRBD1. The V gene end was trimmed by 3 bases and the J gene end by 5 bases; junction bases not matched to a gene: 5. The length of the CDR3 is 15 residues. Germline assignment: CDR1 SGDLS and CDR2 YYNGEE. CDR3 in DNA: TGTGCCAGCAGCGCCCTCGGGACAGGGGACAATGAGCAGTTCTTC. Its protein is CASSALGTGDNEQFF.

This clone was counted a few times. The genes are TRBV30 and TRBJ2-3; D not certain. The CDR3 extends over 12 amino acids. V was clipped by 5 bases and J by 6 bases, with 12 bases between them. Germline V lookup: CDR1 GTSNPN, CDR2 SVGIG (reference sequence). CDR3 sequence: CAWGQSVDTQYF. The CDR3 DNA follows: TGTGCCTGGGGCCAGTCCGTGGATACGCAGTATTTT.

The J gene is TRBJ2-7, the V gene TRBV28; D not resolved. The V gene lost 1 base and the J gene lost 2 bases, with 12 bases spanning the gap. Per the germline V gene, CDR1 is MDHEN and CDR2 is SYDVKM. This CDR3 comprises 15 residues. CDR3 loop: CASSLFGSPTYEQYF. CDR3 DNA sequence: TGTGCCAGCAGTTTATTCGGCAGCCCAACCTACGAGCAGTACTTC.

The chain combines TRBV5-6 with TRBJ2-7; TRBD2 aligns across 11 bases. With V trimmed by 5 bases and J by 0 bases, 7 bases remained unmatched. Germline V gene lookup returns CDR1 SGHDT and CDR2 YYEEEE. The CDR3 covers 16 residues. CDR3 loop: CASSGTGLADSYEQYF. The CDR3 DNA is TGTGCCAGCAGTGGGACGGGACTAGCGGACTCCTACGAGCAGTACTTC.

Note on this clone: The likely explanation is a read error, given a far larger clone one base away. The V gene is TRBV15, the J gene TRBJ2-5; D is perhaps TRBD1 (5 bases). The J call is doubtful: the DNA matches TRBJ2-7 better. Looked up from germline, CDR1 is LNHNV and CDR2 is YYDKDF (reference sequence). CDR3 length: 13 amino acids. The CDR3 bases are TGTGCCACCAAGGAGACAGTCGTCCACGAGCAGTACTTC. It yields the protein CATKETVVHEQYF.

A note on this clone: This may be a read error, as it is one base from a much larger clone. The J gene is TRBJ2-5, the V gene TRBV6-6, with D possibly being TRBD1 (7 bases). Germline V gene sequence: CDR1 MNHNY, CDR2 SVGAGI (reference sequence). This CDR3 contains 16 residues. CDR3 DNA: TGTGCCAGCAGTTATCTCGGGCCAGGGGGGCAAGGGACCCAGTACTTC. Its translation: CASSYLGPGGQGTQYF.

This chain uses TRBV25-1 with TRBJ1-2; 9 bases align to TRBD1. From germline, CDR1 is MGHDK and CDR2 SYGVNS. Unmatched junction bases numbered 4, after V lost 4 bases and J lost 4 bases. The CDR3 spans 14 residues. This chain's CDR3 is CASSARDRVYGYTF. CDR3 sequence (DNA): TGTGCCAGCAGTGCCCGGGACAGGGTCTATGGCTACACCTTC.

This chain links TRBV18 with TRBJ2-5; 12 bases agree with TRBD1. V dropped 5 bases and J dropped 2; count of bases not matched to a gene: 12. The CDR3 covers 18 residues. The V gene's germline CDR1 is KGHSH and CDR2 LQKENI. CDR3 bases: TGTGCCAGCTCATCCCTACGTTTGGGACAGGGGGCGCAAGAGACCCAGTACTTC. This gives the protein CASSSLRLGQGAQETQYF.

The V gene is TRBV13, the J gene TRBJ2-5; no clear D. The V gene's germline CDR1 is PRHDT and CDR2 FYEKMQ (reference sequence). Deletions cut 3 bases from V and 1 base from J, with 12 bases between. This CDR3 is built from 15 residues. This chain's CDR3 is CASSLNLRTQETQYF. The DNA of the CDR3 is TGTGCCAGCAGCTTGAACCTAAGGACCCAAGAGACCCAGTACTTC.

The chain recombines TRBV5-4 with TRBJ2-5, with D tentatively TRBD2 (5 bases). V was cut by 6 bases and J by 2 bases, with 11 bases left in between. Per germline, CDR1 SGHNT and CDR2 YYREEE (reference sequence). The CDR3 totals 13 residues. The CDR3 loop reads CASKGAEQETQYF. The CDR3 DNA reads TGTGCCAGCAAGGGAGCGGAGCAAGAGACCCAGTACTTC.

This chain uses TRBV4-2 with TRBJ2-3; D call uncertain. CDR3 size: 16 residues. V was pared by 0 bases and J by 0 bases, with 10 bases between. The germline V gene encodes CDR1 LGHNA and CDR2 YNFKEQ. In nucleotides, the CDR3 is TGTGCCAGCAGCCAAGATGGGCAGACTAGCACAGATACGCAGTATTTT. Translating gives CASSQDGQTSTDTQYF.

The DNA for the CDR3 is TGCGCCAGCAGCTTTGGACAGGGGGCCTACAATGAGCAGTTCTTC. Encoded protein: CASSFGQGAYNEQFF. The chain joins TRBV5-1 to TRBJ2-1, with 10 bases lining up with TRBD1. The germline V gene has CDR1 SGHRS and CDR2 YFSETQ. The V segment lost 2 bases and the J segment 2 bases; nucleotides outside the gene matches: 1. The CDR3 length is 15 residues. The complete variable domain, with remaining parts taken from reference TRBV5-1 and TRBJ2-1, reads KAGVTQTPRYLIKTRGQQVTLSCSPISGHRSVSWYQQTPGQGLQFLFEYFSETQRNKGNFPGRFSGRQFSNSRSEMNVSTLELGDSALYLCASSFGQGAYNEQFFGPGTRLTVL.

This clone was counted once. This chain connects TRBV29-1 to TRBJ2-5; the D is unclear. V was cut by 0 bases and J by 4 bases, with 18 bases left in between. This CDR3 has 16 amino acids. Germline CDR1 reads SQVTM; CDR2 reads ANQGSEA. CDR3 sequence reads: CSVEDLSRWGRETQYF. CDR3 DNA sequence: TGCAGCGTTGAAGATCTATCGCGTTGGGGTCGAGAGACCCAGTACTTC.

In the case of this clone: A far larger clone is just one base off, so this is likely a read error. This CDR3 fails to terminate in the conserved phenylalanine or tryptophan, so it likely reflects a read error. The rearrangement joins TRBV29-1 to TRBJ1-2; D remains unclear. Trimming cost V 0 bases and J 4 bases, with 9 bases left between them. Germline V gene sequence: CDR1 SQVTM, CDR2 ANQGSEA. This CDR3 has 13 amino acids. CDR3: CSVEDSSVYGYTS. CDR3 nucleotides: TGCAGCGTTGAAGATAGCTCCGTCTATGGCTACACCTCC.